Listed here are 18 T cell receptor beta chains from one sample, sequenced in a study of T cell responses to AZD1222 COVID-19 vaccine. TCRdb keeps only in-frame clones here, not all; method: immunoSEQ multiplex PCR. The data contain 120,000 to 150,000 clones, 75% to 85% of them singletons. This specimen consisted of peripheral blood, obtained on day 0 of MenACWY control vaccination. These receptors were taken from an adult in good health.

This clone was recorded a few times. V and J are TRBV19 and TRBJ1-4, with D possibly being TRBD1 (6 bases). This CDR3 region has 15 residues. Germline V CDR1 and CDR2: LNHDA, SQIVND (reference sequence). Trimming removed 6 bases at V and 7 bases at J, with 18 bases between. CDR3 region: CASSPHRAAGEKLFF. CDR3 DNA: TGTGCCAGTAGCCCCCACAGGGCCGCAGGTGAAAAACTGTTTTTT.

The chain carries TRBV6-5 and TRBJ2-1; either TRBD1 or TRBD2 may fit D (6 bases each). Germline values: CDR1 MNHEY, CDR2 SVGAGI. V was trimmed by 0 bases and J by 6 bases, leaving 15 bases between them. This CDR3 is built from 16 residues. This CDR3 is CASSYSFAGGPNEQFF. The CDR3 coding sequence is TGTGCCAGCAGTTACTCGTTTGCCGGGGGCCCCAATGAGCAGTTCTTC.

The chain combines TRBV14 with TRBJ2-7, with D possibly called TRBD1 or TRBD2 (6 bases each). Germline CDR1 is SGHDN and CDR2 is FVKESK. Trimming removed 1 base from V and 1 base from J, with 8 bases in between. CDR3 length: 14 amino acids. This CDR3 is CASSQGGASYEQYF. The CDR3 DNA reads TGTGCCAGCAGCCAAGGGGGGGCGTCCTACGAGCAGTACTTC.

This clone was detected only a few times. This chain links TRBV6-5 with TRBJ2-3; D not resolved. The V end was cut by 5 bases, the J end by 5 bases, with 11 bases between. Germline V gives CDR1 MNHEY, CDR2 SVGAGI. This CDR3 is 13 amino acids long. Here the CDR3 reads CASSLMSGDTQYF. As DNA, the CDR3 is TGTGCCAGCAGTCTAATGTCAGGAGATACGCAGTATTTT.

This chain uses TRBV5-6 with TRBJ2-7, with unresolved D. The V and J ends lost 4 bases and 6 bases respectively, with 11 bases between them. This CDR3 is 12 amino acids long. Germline CDR1 is SGHDT and CDR2 is YYEEEE. The CDR3 region is CASSHVSGEQYV. CDR3 nucleotide sequence: TGTGCCAGCAGCCACGTAAGTGGCGAGCAGTACGTC.

This clone came up a few times. The V call is TRBV7-3, the J call TRBJ2-3; TRBD1 might be the D (6 bases). V was shortened by 4 bases and J by 5 bases, with 19 bases between the two germline ends. The CDR3 has 16 amino acids. Per germline, CDR1 SGHTA and CDR2 FQGTGA. The CDR3 is CASSSATLTGEDTQYF. CDR3 nucleotides: TGTGCCAGCAGCTCAGCCACACTGACAGGTGAAGATACGCAGTATTTT.

This sequence joins TRBV3-1 (or the pseudogene TRBV3-2) and TRBJ2-3; maybe TRBD2 (6 bases). The ends were cut back, 4 bases at V and 6 bases at J, with 17 bases in the middle. The germline gives CDR1 LGHDT, CDR2 YNNKEL (reference sequence). This CDR3 has 15 residues. DNA for the CDR3: TGTGCCAGCAGCCCAGCGGAGGGACGTCTGGATACGCAGTATTTT. This codes for CASSPAEGRLDTQYF.

Concerning this clone: Other DNA sequences in this specimen translate into the identical CDR3. The chain has TRBV5-1 and TRBJ2-1; perhaps D is TRBD1 or TRBD2 (5 bases each). Germline CDR1 SGHRS, CDR2 YFSETQ. The V end was cut by 4 bases, the J end by 4 bases, with 9 bases between. The CDR3 contains 13 residues. The CDR3 region is CASSPGTYNEQFF. CDR3 coding DNA: TGCGCCAGCAGCCCGGGGACGTACAATGAGCAGTTCTTC.

The chain employs TRBV2 and TRBJ2-3; no definite D call. The germline CDR1 and CDR2 sequences are SNHLY and FYNNEI. The CDR3 covers 17 residues. The V end was cut by 3 bases, the J end by 0 bases, with 16 bases between. The CDR3 DNA reads as TGTGCCAGCAGTGAGCGTCCTCCGGGCCGCAGCACAGATACGCAGTATTTT. It codes for CASSERPPGRSTDTQYF.

The chain recombines TRBV7-2 with TRBJ1-5; no clear D gene. CDR1 is SGHTA, CDR2 FQGNSA, per germline. The CDR3 spans 12 residues. Trimming stripped 2 bases from V and 6 bases from J, with 5 bases between. For the CDR3, the DNA is TGTGCCAGCAGCTTACGGGGTCAGCCCCAGCATTTT. It yields the protein CASSLRGQPQHF.

The count of this clone is one. This chain uses TRBV6-1 with TRBJ2-7; no clear D. The CDR3 runs 14 residues. Trimming removed 8 bases from V and 0 bases from J, with 14 bases in between. From germline, CDR1 is MNHNS and CDR2 SASEGT. CDR3 residues: CASRPQHLSYEQYF. The CDR3 coding sequence is TGTGCCAGCCGTCCACAGCACCTCTCCTACGAGCAGTACTTC.

V and J are TRBV5-1 and TRBJ1-1; no reliable D call. The CDR3 spans 15 residues. The V gene lost 2 bases and the J gene lost 1 base, with 12 bases spanning the gap. From germline, CDR1 is SGHRS and CDR2 YFSETQ. DNA for the CDR3: TGCGCCAGCAGCTTAAGACCGGACGGGAACACTGAAGCTTTCTTT. This translates into CASSLRPDGNTEAFF. The variable domain in full, with the rest retrieved from reference TRBV5-1 and TRBJ1-1, is KAGVTQTPRYLIKTRGQQVTLSCSPISGHRSVSWYQQTPGQGLQFLFEYFSETQRNKGNFPGRFSGRQFSNSRSEMNVSTLELGDSALYLCASSLRPDGNTEAFFGQGTRLTVV.

The chain uses TRBV3-1 (or the pseudogene TRBV3-2) and TRBJ2-5; TRBD2 is a possible D gene (6 bases). Germline CDR1 is LGHDT and CDR2 is YNNKEL (reference sequence). The CDR3 sequence is 14 residues long. V gave up 1 base and J gave up 3 bases, with 9 bases separating them. The DNA for the CDR3 is TGTGCCAGCAGCCAAGTACGGGGGAAAGAGACCCAGTACTTC. The encoded protein is CASSQVRGKETQYF.

In the case of this clone: Other DNA variants within this sample encode the same CDR3. The chain recombines TRBV6-5 with TRBJ1-2; D ambiguous. The germline CDR1 and CDR2 sequences are MNHEY and SVGAGI. CDR3 length equals 13 residues. V was clipped by 4 bases and J by 4 bases, with 10 bases between them. Here the CDR3 DNA reads TGTGCCAGCAGTTTGGAGGGTGGCTATGGCTACACCTTC. Its translation is CASSLEGGYGYTF.

This rearrangement joins TRBV11-2 to TRBJ2-7; D gene unclear. The germline V and J ends were trimmed by 5 bases and 3 bases, with 11 bases remaining between them. The CDR3 totals 13 residues. The germline CDR1 and CDR2 sequences are SGHAT and FQNNGV. The CDR3 DNA is TGTGCCAGCAGCCCGACACTGAACTACGAGCAGTACTTC. It specifies CASSPTLNYEQYF.

This chain connects TRBV2 to TRBJ1-5, with a possible D match to TRBD1 (5 bases). V lost 4 bases, J lost 6 bases, and 10 bases lay in between. The length of the CDR3 is 13 residues. CDR1 and CDR2 from the germline V gene are SNHLY and FYNNEI. The CDR3 coding sequence is TGTGCCAGCAGTGTTACTGGGGCTCAGCCCCAGCATTTT. Translation gives CASSVTGAQPQHF. Combining the CDR3 with reference TRBV2 and TRBJ1-5 gives the whole variable domain EPEVTQTPSHQVTQMGQEVILRCVPISNHLYFYWYRQILGQKVEFLVSFYNNEISEKSEIFDDQFSVERPDGSNFTLKIRSTKLEDSAMYFCASSVTGAQPQHFGDGTRLSIL.

The chain has TRBV4-1 and TRBJ2-7, with D possibly being TRBD1 (5 bases). V was pared by 0 bases and J by 4 bases, with 19 bases between. Per germline, CDR1 MGHRA and CDR2 YSYEKL. The CDR3 loop spans 17 amino acids. The CDR3 is CASSQDNGQGYSYEQYF. The DNA for the CDR3 is TGCGCCAGCAGCCAAGATAACGGGCAGGGTTACTCGTACGAGCAGTACTTC.

The rearrangement uses TRBV19 and TRBJ1-5; D is perhaps TRBD1 (5 bases). Per the germline V gene, CDR1 is LNHDA and CDR2 is SQIVND (reference sequence). The CDR3 spans 18 residues. V was clipped by 2 bases and J by 0 bases, with 17 bases between them. CDR3 in amino acids: CASSILNRPLTSNQPQHF. DNA for the CDR3: TGTGCCAGTAGTATATTGAACAGGCCCCTTACTAGCAATCAGCCCCAGCATTTT. The full variable domain, rest sourced from reference TRBV19 and TRBJ1-5, is DGGITQSPKYLFRKEGQNVTLSCEQNLNHDAMYWYRQDPGQGLRLIYYSQIVNDFQKGDIAEGYSVSREKKESFPLTVTSAQKNPTAFYLCASSILNRPLTSNQPQHFGDGTRLSIL.